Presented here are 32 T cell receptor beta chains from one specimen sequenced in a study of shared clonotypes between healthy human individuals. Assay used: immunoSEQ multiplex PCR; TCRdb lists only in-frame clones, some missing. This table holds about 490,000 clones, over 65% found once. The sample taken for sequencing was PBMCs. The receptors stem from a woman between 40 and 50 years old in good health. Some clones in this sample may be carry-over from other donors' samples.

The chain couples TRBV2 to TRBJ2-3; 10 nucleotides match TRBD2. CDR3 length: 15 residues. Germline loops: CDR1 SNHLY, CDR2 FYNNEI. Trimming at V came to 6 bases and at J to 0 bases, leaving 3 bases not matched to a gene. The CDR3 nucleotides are TGTGCCAGCAGAGGACTAGCGGATAGCACAGATACGCAGTATTTT. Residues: CASRGLADSTDTQYF.

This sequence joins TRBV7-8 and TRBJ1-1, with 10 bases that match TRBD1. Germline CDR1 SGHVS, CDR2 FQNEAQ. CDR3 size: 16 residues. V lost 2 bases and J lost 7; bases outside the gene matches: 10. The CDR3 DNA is TGTGCCAGCAGCTTACGCGGGGGACAGGGGAATGGTGAAGCTTTCTTT. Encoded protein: CASSLRGGQGNGEAFF.

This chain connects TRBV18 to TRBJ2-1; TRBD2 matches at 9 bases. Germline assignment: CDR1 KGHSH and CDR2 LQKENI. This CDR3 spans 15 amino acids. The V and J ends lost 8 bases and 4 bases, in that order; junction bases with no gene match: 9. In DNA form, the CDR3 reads TGTGCCAGCGCAGGGACTAGCTTTTCATACAATGAGCAGTTCTTC. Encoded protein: CASAGTSFSYNEQFF.

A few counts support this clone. The CDR3 loop is CAISDPGTSGRAGDTQYF. CDR3 nucleotides: TGTGCCATCAGTGACCCAGGGACTAGCGGGAGGGCCGGAGATACGCAGTATTTT. The chain uses TRBV10-3 and TRBJ2-3; TRBD2 agrees at 16 bases. With 3 bases clipped from V and 5 bases from J, the junction kept 8 bases outside the gene matches. Germline CDR1 is ENHRY and CDR2 is SYGVKD. The CDR3 covers 18 residues.

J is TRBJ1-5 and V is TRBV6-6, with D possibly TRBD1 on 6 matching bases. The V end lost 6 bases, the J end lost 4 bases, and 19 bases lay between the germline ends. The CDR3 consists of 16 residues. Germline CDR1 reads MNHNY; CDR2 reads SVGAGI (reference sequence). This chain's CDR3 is CASSPGAVQGNQPQHF. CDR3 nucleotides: TGTGCCAGCAGCCCTGGAGCGGTCCAGGGGAATCAGCCCCAGCATTTT.

The CDR3 DNA reads TGTGCCAGCAGCGCGTCGGGGTCTAATGAAAAACTGTTTTTT. Amino acid sequence: CASSASGSNEKLFF. The J gene is TRBJ1-4, the V gene TRBV5-6; D remains unclear. Germline assignment: CDR1 SGHDT and CDR2 YYEEEE. This CDR3 comprises 14 residues. V lost 4 bases and J 3 bases, leaving 10 bases between the germline ends.

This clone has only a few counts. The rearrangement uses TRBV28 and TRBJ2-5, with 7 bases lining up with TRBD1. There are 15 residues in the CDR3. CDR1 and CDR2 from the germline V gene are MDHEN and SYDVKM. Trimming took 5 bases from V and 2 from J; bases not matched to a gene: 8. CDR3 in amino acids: CASSTDRRLQETQYF. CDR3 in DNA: TGTGCCAGCAGTACGGACAGGAGATTACAAGAGACCCAGTACTTC. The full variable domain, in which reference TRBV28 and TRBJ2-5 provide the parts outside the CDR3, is DVKVTQSSRYLVKRTGEKVFLECVQDMDHENMFWYRQDPGLGLRLIYFSYDVKMKEKGDIPEGYSVSREKKERFSLILESASTNQTSMYLCASSTDRRLQETQYFGPGTRLLVL.

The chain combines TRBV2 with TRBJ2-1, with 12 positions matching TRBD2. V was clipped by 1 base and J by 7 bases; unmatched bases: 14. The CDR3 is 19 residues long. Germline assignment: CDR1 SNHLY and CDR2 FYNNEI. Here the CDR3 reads CASSEDPTSGSHISNEQFF. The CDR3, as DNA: TGTGCCAGCAGTGAAGACCCGACTAGCGGGAGTCACATCTCTAATGAGCAGTTCTTC. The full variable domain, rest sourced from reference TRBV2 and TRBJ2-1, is EPEVTQTPSHQVTQMGQEVILRCVPISNHLYFYWYRQILGQKVEFLVSFYNNEISEKSEIFDDQFSVERPDGSNFTLKIRSTKLEDSAMYFCASSEDPTSGSHISNEQFFGPGTRLTVL.

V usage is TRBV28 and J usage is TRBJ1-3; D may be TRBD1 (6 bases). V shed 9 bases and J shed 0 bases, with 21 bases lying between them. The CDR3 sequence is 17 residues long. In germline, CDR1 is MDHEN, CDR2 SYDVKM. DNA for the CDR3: TGTGCCAGTTTGTACGGGGACACTCATTCCTCTGGAAACACCATATATTTT. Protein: CASLYGDTHSSGNTIYF.

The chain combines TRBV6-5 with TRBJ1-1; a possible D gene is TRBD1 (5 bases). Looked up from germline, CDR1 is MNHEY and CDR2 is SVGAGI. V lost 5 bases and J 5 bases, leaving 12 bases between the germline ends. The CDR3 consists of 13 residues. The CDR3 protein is CASSMQGWTEAFF. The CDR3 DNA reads TGTGCCAGCAGTATGCAGGGCTGGACTGAAGCTTTCTTT.

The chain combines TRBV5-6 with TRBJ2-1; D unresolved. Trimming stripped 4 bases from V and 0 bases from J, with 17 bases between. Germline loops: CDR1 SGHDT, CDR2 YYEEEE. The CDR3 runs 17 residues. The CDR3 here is CASSPTLAKGSYNEQFF. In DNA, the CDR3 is TGTGCCAGCAGCCCAACGTTAGCTAAGGGCTCCTACAATGAGCAGTTCTTC.

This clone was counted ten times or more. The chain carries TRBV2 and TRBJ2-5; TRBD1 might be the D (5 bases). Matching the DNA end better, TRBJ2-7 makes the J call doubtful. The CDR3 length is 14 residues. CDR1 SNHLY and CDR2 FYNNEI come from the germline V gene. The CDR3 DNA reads TGTGCCAGCAGCGCCCAGGGTCCCCCCTACGAGCAGTACTTC. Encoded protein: CASSAQGPPYEQYF.

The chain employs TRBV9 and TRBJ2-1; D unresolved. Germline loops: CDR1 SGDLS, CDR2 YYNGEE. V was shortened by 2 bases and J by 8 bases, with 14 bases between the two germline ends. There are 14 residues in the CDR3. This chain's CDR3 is CASSVGSFGDEQFF. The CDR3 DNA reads TGTGCCAGCAGCGTGGGTAGCTTTGGGGATGAGCAGTTCTTC.

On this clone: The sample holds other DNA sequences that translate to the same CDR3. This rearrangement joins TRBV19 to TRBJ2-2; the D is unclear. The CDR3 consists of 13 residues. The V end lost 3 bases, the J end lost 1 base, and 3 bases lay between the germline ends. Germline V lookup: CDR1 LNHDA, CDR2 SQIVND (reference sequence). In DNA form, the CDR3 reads TGTGCCAGTAGTATTGGGAACACCGGGGAGCTGTTTTTT. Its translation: CASSIGNTGELFF.

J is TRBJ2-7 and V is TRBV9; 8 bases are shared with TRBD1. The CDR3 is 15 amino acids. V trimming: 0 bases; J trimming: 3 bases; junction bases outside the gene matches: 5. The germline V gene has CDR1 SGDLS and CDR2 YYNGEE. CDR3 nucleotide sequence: TGTGCCAGCAGCGTAGGCTCAGGGGGCGGCTACGAGCAGTACTTC. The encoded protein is CASSVGSGGGYEQYF.

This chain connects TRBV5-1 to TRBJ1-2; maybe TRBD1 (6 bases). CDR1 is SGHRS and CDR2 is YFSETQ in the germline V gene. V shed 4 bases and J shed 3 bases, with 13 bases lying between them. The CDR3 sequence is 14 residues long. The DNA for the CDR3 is TGCGCCAGCAGCAACCAGGGGAGGTACTATGGCTACACCTTC. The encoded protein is CASSNQGRYYGYTF. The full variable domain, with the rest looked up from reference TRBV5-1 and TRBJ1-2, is KAGVTQTPRYLIKTRGQQVTLSCSPISGHRSVSWYQQTPGQGLQFLFEYFSETQRNKGNFPGRFSGRQFSNSRSEMNVSTLELGDSALYLCASSNQGRYYGYTFGSGTRLTVV.

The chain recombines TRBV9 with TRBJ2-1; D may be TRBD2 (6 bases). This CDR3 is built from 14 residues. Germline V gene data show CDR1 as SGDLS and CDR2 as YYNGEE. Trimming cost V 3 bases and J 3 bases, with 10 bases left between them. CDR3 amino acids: CASSGGTHYNEQFF. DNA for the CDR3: TGTGCCAGCAGCGGCGGGACGCACTACAATGAGCAGTTCTTC.

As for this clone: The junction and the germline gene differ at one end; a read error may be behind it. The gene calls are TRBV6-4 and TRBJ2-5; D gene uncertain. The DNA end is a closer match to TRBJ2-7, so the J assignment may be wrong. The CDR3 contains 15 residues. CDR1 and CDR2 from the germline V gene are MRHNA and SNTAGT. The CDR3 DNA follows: TGTGCCAGCAGTGTCGCAGATTTAGTCTCCCACGAGCAGTACTTC. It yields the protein CASSVADLVSHEQYF.

CDR3 residues: CASSQAGGRSEAFF. The CDR3 coding sequence is TGTGCCAGCAGCCAAGCGGGGGGGAGATCTGAAGCTTTCTTT. The J gene is TRBJ1-1, the V gene TRBV4-2; perhaps TRBD1 as D (5 bases). Germline-derived CDR1 and CDR2 are LGHNA and YNFKEQ. The V end was cut by 1 base, the J end by 6 bases, with 12 bases between. This CDR3 comprises 14 residues.

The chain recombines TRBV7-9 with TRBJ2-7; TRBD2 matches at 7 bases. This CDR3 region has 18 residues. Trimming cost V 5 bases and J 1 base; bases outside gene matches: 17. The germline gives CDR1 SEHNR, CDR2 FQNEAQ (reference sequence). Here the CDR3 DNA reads TGTGCCAGCAGCCCCTGGGCAGATTGGGGGGGAAAGTCCTACGAGCAGTACTTC. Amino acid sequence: CASSPWADWGGKSYEQYF.

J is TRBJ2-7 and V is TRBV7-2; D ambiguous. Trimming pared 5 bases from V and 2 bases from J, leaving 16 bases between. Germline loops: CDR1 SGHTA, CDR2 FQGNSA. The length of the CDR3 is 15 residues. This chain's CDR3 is CASSPTSNNPYEQYF. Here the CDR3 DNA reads TGTGCCAGCAGCCCCACCTCCAACAACCCCTACGAGCAGTACTTC.

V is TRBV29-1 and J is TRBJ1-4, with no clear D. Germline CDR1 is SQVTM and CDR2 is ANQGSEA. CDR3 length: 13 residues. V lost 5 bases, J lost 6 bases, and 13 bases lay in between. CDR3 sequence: CSVYRLGDEKLFF. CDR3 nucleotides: TGCAGCGTTTACAGACTCGGGGATGAAAAACTGTTTTTT.

The CDR3 spells CASSSQYAGGTVGNQPQHF. The CDR3 DNA sequence: TGTGCCAGCAGTTCCCAGTATGCGGGCGGAACGGTGGGCAATCAGCCCCAGCATTTT. The chain couples TRBV28 to TRBJ1-5; D remains unclear. Germline CDR1 is MDHEN and CDR2 is SYDVKM. The CDR3 has 19 residues. V was pared by 4 bases and J by 2 bases, with 24 bases between.

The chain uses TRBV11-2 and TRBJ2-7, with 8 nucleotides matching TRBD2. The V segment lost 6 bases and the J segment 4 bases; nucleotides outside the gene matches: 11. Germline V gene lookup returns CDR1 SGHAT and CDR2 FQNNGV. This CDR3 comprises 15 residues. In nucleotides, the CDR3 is TGTGCCAGCAGGCAAGGGACTAGTTTTCGGTACGAGCAGTACTTC. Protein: CASRQGTSFRYEQYF. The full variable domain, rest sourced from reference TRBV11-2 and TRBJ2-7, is EAGVAQSPRYKIIEKRQSVAFWCNPISGHATLYWYQQILGQGPKLLIQFQNNGVVDDSQLPKDRFSAERLKGVDSTLKIQPAKLEDSAVYLCASRQGTSFRYEQYFGPGTRLTVT.

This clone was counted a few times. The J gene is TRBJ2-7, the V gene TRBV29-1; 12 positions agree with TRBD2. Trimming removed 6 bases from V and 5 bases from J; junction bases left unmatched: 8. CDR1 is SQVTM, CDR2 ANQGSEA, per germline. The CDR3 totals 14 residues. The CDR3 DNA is TGCAGCGTCCGATCACTAGCGGGAGGCAACGAGCAGTACTTC. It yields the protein CSVRSLAGGNEQYF.

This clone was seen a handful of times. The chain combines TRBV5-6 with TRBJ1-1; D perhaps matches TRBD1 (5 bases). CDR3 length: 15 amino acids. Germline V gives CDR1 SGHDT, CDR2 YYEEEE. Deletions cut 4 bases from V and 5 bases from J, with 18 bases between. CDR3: CASSKGRPWGTEAFF. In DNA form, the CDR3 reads TGTGCCAGCAGCAAAGGAAGACCCTGGGGGACTGAAGCTTTCTTT.

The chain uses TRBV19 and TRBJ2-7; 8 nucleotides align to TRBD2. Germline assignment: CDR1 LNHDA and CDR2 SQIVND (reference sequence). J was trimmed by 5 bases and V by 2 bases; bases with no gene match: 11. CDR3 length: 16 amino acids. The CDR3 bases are TGTGCCAGTAGTATACTTCCGGGACTAGTTTCAAACGAGCAGTACTTC. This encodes CASSILPGLVSNEQYF.

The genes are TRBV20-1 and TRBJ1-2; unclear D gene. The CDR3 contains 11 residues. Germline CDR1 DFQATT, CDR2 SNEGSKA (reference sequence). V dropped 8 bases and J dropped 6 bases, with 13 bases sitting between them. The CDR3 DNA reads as TGCAGTCTTCCGCAGGCTGATGGCTACACCTTC. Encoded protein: CSLPQADGYTF.

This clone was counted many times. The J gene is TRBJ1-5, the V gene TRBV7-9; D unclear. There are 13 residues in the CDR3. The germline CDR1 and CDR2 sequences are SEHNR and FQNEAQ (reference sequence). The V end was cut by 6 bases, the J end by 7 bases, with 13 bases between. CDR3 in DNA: TGTGCCAGCAGTCCGATACCCGGACAGCCCCAGCATTTT. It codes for CASSPIPGQPQHF.

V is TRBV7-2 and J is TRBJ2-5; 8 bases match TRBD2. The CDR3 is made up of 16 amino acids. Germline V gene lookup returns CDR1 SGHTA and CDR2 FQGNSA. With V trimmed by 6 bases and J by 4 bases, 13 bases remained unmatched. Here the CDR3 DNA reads TGTGCCAGCAGATTACCGGGACTAGAGGCGGGAGAGACCCAGTACTTC. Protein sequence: CASRLPGLEAGETQYF. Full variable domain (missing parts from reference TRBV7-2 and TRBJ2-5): GAGVSQSPSNKVTEKGKDVELRCDPISGHTALYWYRQSLGQGLEFLIYFQGNSAPDKSGLPSDRFSAERTGGSVSTLTIQRTQQEDSAVYLCASRLPGLEAGETQYFGPGTRLLVL.

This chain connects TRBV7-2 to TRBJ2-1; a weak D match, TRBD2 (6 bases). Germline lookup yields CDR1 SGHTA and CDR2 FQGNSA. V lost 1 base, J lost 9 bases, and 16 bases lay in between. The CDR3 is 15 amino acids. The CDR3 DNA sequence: TGTGCCAGCAGCTTAGGACTAGGGGAACTTACTGAGCAGTTCTTC. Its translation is CASSLGLGELTEQFF. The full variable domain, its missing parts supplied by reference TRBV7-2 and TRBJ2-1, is GAGVSQSPSNKVTEKGKDVELRCDPISGHTALYWYRQSLGQGLEFLIYFQGNSAPDKSGLPSDRFSAERTGGSVSTLTIQRTQQEDSAVYLCASSLGLGELTEQFFGPGTRLTVL.

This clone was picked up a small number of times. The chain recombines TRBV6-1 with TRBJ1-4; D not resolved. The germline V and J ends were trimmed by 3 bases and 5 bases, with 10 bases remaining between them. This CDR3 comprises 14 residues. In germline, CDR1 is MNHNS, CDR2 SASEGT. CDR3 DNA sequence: TGTGCCAGCAGTGATTTCAGCCTGAATGAAAAACTGTTTTTT. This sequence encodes CASSDFSLNEKLFF.